The next 8 T cell receptor beta chains were all read from a single sample in a study of chronic HIV infection and antiretroviral therapy. TCRdb re-analysed the 5' RACE reads in MiXCR, keeping a single row per CDR3 protein. The sample holds approximately 40,000 distinct CDR3 sequences, about 8.1% seen once. The specimen sequenced was peripheral blood. Receptors originate from an adult who had HIV and had not received antiretroviral therapy, or was an uninfected healthy control (not recorded which).

This clonotype was seen more than once but under ten times. The chain employs TRBV11-2 and TRBJ1-2; no clear D gene. Germline CDR1 SGHAT, CDR2 FQNNGV. Between the trimmed V and J ends, which lost 3 bases and 2 bases, there was a span of 10 bases. This CDR3 is built from 14 residues. The CDR3 loop reads CASSFSGRNYGYTF. The CDR3 region has the DNA TGTGCCAGCAGCTTTTCGGGCCGAAACTATGGCTACACCTTC.

The rearrangement joins TRBV28 to TRBJ2-3; D gene ambiguous. From germline, CDR1 is MDHEN and CDR2 SYDVKM. Trimming shortened V by 5 bases and J by 3 bases, and 9 bases separated the two germline ends. This CDR3 region has 13 residues. The CDR3 DNA is TGTGCCAGCAGTCCCCGACATACAGATACGCAGTATTTT. Translated: CASSPRHTDTQYF.

The table lists this clonotype with many counts. The chain links TRBV9 to TRBJ2-1, with D possibly TRBD2 on 5 matching bases. Germline V gives CDR1 SGDLS, CDR2 YYNGEE. CDR3 size: 15 residues. V was pared by 4 bases and J by 0 bases, with 11 bases between. CDR3 region: CASSSSGASYNEQFF. CDR3 nucleotides: TGTGCCAGCAGCTCAAGCGGCGCCTCCTACAATGAGCAGTTCTTC.

The chain recombines TRBV20-1 with TRBJ2-7; D call uncertain. The CDR3 runs to 12 residues. V lost 1 base and J lost 1, with 5 bases in between. Germline values: CDR1 DFQATT, CDR2 SNEGSKA (reference sequence). In nucleotides, the CDR3 is TGCAGTGCTAGAGCGGATTCCTACGAGCAGTACTTC. Translation: CSARADSYEQYF.

The J gene is TRBJ2-5, the V gene TRBV29-1, with D uncertain. Germline V CDR1 and CDR2: SQVTM, ANQGSEA. Trimming took 4 bases from V and 0 from J, leaving 6 bases between them. The length of the CDR3 is 12 residues. CDR3 sequence: CSVGVYQETQYF. The DNA for the CDR3 is TGCAGCGTTGGTGTCTACCAAGAGACCCAGTACTTC.

This clonotype was counted a few times. The rearrangement joins TRBV6-2 or TRBV6-3 to TRBJ2-3; D is undetermined. Deletions cut 5 bases from V and 8 bases from J, with 11 bases between. Germline V gives CDR1 MNHEY, CDR2 SVGEGT. The CDR3 spans 12 residues. In DNA form, the CDR3 reads TGTGCCAGCAGTCCCCCGGGCGTTACGCAGTATTTT. Residues: CASSPPGVTQYF.

This clonotype showed up just a few times. The rearrangement joins TRBV29-1 to TRBJ2-5; TRBD2 matches 8 bases. Per germline, CDR1 SQVTM and CDR2 ANQGSEA. The V and J ends lost 3 bases and 5 bases, in that order; junction bases with no gene match: 8. The CDR3 totals 14 residues. CDR3 sequence: CSVDKELAVETQYF. CDR3 DNA sequence: TGCAGCGTTGATAAGGAACTAGCGGTGGAGACCCAGTACTTC.

For this clonotype: Mismatch with germline at one junction end may stem from a read error. The chain recombines TRBV29-1 with TRBJ1-1; D gene ambiguous. This CDR3 region has 11 residues. In germline, CDR1 is SQVTM, CDR2 ANQGSEA. The CDR3 region is CSVGRNTETFF. The CDR3 coding sequence is TGCAGCGTCGGACGGAACACTGAAACTTTCTTT.